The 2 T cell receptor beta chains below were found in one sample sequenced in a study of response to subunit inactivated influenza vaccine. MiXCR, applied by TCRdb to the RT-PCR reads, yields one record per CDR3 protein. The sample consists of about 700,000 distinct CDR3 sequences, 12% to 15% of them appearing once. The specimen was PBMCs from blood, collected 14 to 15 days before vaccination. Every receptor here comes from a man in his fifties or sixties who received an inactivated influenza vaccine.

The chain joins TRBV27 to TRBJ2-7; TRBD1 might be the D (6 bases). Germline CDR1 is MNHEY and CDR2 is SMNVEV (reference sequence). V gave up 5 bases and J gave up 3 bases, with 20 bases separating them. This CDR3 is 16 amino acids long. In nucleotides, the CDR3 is TGTGCCAGCAGTCGAGATGTTGGGGGACACTTCTACGAGCAGTACTTC. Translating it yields CASSRDVGGHFYEQYF.

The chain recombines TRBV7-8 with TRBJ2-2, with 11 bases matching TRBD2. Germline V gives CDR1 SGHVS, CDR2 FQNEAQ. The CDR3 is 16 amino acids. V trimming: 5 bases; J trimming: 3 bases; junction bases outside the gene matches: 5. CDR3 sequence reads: CASSPLAGVDTGELFF. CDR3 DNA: TGTGCCAGCAGCCCACTAGCGGGAGTGGACACCGGGGAGCTGTTTTTT.